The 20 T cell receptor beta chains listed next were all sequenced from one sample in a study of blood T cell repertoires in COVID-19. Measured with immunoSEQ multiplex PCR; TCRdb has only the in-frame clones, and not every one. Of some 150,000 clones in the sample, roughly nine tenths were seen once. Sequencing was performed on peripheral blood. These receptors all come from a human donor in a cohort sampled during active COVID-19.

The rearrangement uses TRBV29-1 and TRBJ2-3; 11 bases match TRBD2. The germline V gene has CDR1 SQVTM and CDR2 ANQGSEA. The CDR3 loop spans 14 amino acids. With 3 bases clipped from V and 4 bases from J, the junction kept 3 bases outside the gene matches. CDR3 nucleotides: TGCAGCGTTGATTTAGCGGGGGGGCCAGATACGCAGTATTTT. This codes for CSVDLAGGPDTQYF.

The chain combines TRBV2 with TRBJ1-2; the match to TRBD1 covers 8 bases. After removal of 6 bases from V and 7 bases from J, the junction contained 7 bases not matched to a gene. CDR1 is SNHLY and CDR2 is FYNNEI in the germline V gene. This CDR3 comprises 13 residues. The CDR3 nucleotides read TGTGCCAGCAGAGCAGGGGGCAGGAGTGGCTACACCTTC. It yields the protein CASRAGGRSGYTF.

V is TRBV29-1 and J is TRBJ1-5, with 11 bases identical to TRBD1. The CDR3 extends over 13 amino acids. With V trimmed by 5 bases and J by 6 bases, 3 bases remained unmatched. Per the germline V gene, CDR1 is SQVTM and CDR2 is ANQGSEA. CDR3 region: CSVTGTGGQPQHF. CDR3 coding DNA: TGCAGCGTTACCGGGACAGGGGGTCAGCCCCAGCATTTT. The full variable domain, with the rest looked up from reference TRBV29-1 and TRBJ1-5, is SAVISQKPSRDICQRGTSLTIQCQVDSQVTMMFWYRQQPGQSLTLIATANQGSEATYESGFVIDKFPISRPNLTFSTLTVSNMSPEDSSIYLCSVTGTGGQPQHFGDGTRLSIL.

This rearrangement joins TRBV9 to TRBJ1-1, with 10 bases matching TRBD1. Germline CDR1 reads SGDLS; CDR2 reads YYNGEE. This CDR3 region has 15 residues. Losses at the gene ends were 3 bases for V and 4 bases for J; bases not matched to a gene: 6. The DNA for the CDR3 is TGTGCCAGCAGCGATCGGACAGGGGGGAGCACTGAAGCTTTCTTT. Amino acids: CASSDRTGGSTEAFF.

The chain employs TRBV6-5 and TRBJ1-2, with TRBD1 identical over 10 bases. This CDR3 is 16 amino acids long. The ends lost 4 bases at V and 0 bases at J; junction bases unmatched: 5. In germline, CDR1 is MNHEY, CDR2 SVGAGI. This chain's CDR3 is CASSWDRGISNYGYTF. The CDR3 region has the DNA TGTGCCAGCAGTTGGGACAGGGGTATTTCTAACTATGGCTACACCTTC.

The CDR3 DNA sequence: TGTGCCAGCACCTCTACCATGGGAACGGGGGGCGAGCAGTACTTC. Its protein product is CASTSTMGTGGEQYF. This sequence joins TRBV5-4 and TRBJ2-7; 7 positions agree with TRBD2. Germline-derived CDR1 and CDR2 are SGHNT and YYREEE (reference sequence). The CDR3 has 15 residues. J was trimmed by 6 bases and V by 6 bases; bases with no gene match: 15.

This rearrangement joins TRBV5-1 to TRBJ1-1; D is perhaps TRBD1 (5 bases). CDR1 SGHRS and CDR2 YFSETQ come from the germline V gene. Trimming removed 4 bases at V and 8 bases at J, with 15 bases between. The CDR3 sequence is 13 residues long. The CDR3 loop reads CASSQTRQSEAFF. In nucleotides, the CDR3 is TGCGCCAGCAGCCAAACCCGACAGTCAGAAGCTTTCTTT.

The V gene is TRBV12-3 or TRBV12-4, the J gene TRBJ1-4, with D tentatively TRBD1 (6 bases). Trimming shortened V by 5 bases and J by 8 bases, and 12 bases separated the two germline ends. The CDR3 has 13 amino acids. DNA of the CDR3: TGTGCCAGCAGTACAGGGAGGGCGGAAAAACTGTTTTTT. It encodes CASSTGRAEKLFF.

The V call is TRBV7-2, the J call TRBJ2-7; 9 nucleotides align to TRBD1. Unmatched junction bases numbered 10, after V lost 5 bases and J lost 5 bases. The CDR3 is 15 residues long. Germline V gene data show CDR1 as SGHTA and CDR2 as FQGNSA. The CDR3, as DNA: TGTGCCAGCAGCAGACAGGGGGGGCCAGCCCACGAGCAGTACTTC. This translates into CASSRQGGPAHEQYF.

Here the CDR3 DNA reads TGTGCCAGCAGCTATAGCGATACTGAAGCTTTCTTT. It yields the protein CASSYSDTEAFF. The rearrangement uses TRBV4-2 and TRBJ1-1; no definite D call. The CDR3 sequence is 12 residues long. V gave up 5 bases and J gave up 5 bases, with 9 bases separating them. CDR1 LGHNA and CDR2 YNFKEQ come from the germline V gene.

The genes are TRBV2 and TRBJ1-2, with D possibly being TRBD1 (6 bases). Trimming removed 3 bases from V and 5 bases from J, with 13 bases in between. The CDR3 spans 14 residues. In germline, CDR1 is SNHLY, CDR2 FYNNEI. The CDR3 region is CASSDYRVRYGYTF. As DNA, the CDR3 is TGTGCCAGCAGTGATTACAGGGTTCGGTATGGCTACACCTTC.

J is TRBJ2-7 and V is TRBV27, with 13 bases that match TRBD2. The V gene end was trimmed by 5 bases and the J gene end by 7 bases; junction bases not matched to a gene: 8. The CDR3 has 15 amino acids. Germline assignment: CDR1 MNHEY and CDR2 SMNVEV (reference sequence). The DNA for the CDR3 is TGTGCCAGCAGTACAGGGACTAGCGGGAAGTGGGAGCAGTACTTC. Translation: CASSTGTSGKWEQYF.

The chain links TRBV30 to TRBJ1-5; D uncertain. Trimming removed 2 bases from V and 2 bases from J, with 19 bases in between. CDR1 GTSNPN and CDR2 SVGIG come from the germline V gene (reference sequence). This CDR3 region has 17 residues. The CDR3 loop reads CAWSLLGSQSGNQPQHF. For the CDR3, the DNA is TGTGCCTGGAGTCTTCTGGGCTCCCAGAGTGGCAATCAGCCCCAGCATTTT. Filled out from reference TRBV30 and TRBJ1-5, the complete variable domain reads SQTIHQWPATLVQPVGSPLSLECTVEGTSNPNLYWYRQAAGRGLQLLFYSVGIGQISSEVPQNLSASRPQDRQFILSSKKLLLSDSGFYLCAWSLLGSQSGNQPQHFGDGTRLSIL.

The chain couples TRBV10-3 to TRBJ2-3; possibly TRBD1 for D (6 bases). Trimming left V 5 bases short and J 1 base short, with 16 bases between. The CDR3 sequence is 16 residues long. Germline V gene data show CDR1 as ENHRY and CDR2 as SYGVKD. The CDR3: CAISQGLNLGTDTQYF. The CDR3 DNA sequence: TGTGCCATCAGTCAGGGGCTAAACCTAGGCACAGATACGCAGTATTTT.

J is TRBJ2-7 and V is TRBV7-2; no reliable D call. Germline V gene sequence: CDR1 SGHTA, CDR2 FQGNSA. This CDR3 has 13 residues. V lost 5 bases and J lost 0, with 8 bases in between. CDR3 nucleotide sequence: TGTGCCAGCAGCGCGGCCAGCTCCTACGAGCAGTACTTC. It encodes CASSAASSYEQYF.

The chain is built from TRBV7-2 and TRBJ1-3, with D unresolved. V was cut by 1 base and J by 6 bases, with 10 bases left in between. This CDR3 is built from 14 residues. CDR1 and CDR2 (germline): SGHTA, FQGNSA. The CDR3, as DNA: TGTGCCAGCAGCTTAGATAGGGAGGTAAACACCATATATTTT. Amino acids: CASSLDREVNTIYF.

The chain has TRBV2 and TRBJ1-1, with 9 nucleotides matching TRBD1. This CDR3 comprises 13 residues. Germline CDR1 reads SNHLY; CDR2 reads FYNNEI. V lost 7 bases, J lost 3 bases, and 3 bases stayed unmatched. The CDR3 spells CASKDRGDTEAFF. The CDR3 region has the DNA TGTGCCAGCAAAGACAGGGGGGACACTGAAGCTTTCTTT.

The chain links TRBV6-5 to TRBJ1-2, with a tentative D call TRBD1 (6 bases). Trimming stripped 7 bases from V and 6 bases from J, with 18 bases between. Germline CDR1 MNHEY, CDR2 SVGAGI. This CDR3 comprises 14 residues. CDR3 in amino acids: CASTKRGSSDGYTF. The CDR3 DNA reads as TGTGCCAGCACTAAGAGGGGGAGCTCAGATGGCTACACCTTC.

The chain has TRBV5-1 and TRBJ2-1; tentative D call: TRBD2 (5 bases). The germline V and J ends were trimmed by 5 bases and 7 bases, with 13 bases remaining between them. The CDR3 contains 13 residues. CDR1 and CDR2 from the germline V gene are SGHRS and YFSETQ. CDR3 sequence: CASRGSPGNEQFF. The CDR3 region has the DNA TGCGCCAGCAGAGGCTCCCCGGGGAATGAGCAGTTCTTC.

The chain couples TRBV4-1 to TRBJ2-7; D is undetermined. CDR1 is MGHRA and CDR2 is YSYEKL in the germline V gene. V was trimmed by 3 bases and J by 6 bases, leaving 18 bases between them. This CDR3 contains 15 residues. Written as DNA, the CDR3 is TGCGCCAGCAGCCATCTGGCTCCGTTGAATTTCGAGCAGTACTTC. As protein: CASSHLAPLNFEQYF.